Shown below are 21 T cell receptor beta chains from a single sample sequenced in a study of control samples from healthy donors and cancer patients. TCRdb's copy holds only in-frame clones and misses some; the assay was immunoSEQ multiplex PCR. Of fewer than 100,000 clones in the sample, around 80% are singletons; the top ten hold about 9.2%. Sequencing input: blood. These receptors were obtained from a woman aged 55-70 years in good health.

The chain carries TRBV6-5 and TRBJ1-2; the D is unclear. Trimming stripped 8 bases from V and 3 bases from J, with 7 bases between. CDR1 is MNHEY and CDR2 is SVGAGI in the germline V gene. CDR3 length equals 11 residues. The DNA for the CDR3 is TGTGCCAGCGGACGGGACTATGGCTACACCTTC. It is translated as CASGRDYGYTF.

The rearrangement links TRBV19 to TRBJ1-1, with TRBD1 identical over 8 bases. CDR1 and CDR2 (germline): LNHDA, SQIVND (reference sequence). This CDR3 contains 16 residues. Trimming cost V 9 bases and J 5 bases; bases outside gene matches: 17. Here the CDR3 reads CASYNTDRALGTEAFF. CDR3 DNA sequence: TGTGCCAGCTACAATACGGACAGGGCTCTTGGGACTGAAGCTTTCTTT.

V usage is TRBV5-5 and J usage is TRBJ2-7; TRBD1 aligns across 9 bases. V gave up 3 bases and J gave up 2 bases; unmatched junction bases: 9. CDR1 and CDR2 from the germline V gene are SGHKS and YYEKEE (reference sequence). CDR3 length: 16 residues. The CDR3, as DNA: TGTGCCAGCAGCTGGGGACAGGGAGTAGGGCCCTACGAGCAGTACTTC. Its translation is CASSWGQGVGPYEQYF.

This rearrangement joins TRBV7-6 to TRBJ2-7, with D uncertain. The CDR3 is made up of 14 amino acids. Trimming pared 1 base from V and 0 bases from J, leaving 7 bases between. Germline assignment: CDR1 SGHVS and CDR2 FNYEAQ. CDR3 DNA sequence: TGTGCCAGCAGCTTAGTCCCGCGCTCCTACGAGCAGTACTTC. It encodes CASSLVPRSYEQYF.

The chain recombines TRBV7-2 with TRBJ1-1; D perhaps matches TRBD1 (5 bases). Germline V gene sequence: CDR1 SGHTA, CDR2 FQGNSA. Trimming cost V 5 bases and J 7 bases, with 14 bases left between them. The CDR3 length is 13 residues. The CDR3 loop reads CASSPNWGGEAFF. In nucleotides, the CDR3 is TGTGCCAGCAGCCCTAACTGGGGCGGTGAAGCTTTCTTT.

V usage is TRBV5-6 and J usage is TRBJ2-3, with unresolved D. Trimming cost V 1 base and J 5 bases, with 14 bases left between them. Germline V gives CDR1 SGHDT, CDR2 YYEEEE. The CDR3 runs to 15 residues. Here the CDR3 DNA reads TGTGCCAGCAGCTTGAATCATCCGGGTTTAGATACGCAGTATTTT. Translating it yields CASSLNHPGLDTQYF. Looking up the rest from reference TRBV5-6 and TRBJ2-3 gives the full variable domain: DAGVTQSPTHLIKTRGQQVTLRCSPKSGHDTVSWYQQALGQGPQFIFQYYEEEERQRGNFPDRFSGHQFPNYSSELNVNALLLGDSALYLCASSLNHPGLDTQYFGPGTRLTVL.

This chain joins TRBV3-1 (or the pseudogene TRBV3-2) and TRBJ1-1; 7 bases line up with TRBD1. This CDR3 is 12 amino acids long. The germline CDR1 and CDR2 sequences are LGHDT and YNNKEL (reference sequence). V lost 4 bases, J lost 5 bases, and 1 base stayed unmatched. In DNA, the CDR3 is TGTGCCAGCAGCCCCAGGGGGACTGAAGCTTTCTTT. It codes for CASSPRGTEAFF.

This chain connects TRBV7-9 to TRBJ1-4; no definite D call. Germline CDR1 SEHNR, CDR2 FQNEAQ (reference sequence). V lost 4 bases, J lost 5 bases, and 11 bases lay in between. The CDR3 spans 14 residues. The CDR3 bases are TGTGCCAGCAGCTCCCACGCCGGGAATGAAAAACTGTTTTTT. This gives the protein CASSSHAGNEKLFF.

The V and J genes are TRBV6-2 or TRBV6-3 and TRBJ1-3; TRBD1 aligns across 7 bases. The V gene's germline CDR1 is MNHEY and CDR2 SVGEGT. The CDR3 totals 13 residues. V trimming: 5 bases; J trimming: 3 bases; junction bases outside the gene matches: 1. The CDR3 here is CASSRDSGNTIYF. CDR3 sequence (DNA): TGTGCCAGCAGTCGGGACAGTGGAAACACCATATATTTT.

The CDR3 DNA reads TGTGCCAGCAGCTTAGTATCGTTTGTTGAGCAGTTCTTC. Translated: CASSLVSFVEQFF. V usage is TRBV11-3 and J usage is TRBJ2-1, with no clear D. The V end was cut by 1 base, the J end by 9 bases, with 10 bases between. This CDR3 region has 13 residues. Germline V gene lookup returns CDR1 SGHNT and CDR2 YENEEA.

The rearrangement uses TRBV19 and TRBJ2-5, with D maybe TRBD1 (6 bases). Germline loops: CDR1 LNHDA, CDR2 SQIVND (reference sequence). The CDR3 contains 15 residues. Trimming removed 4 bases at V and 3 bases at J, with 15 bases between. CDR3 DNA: TGTGCCAGTAGTACAGGATGGGCAGGGGAAGAGACCCAGTACTTC. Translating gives CASSTGWAGEETQYF.

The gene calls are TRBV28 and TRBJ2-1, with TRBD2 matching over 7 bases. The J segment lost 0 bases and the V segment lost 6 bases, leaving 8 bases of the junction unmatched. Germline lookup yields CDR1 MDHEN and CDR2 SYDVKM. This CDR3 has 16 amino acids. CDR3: CASSRSTSDSYNEQFF. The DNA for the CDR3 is TGTGCCAGCAGCCGGTCAACTAGCGACTCCTACAATGAGCAGTTCTTC.

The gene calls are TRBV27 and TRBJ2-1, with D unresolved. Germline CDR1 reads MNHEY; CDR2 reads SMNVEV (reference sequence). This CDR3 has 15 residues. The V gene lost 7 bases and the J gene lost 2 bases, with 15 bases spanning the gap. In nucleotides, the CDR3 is TGTGCCAGCAAAAAGGAGTTATTTACCTACAATGAGCAGTTCTTC. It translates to CASKKELFTYNEQFF.

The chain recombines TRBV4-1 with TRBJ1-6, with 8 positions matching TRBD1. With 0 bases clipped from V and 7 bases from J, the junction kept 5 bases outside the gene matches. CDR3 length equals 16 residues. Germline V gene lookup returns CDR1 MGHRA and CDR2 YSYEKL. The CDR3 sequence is CASSQEVQGANSPLHF. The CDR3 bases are TGCGCCAGCAGCCAAGAGGTGCAGGGGGCAAATTCACCCCTCCACTTT.

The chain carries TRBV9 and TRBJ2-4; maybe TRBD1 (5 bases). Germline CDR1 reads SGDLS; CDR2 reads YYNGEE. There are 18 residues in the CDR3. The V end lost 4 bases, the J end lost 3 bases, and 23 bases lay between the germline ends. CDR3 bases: TGTGCCAGCAGCTCAGGGCCGTCCCTGGCTGTATTCAAAAACATTCAGTACTTC. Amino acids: CASSSGPSLAVFKNIQYF.

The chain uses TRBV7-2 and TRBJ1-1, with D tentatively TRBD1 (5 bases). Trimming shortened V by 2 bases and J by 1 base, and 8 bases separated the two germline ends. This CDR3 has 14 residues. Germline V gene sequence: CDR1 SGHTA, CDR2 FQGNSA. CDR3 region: CASSLQGWNTEAFF. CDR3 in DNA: TGTGCCAGCAGCTTACAGGGATGGAACACTGAAGCTTTCTTT.

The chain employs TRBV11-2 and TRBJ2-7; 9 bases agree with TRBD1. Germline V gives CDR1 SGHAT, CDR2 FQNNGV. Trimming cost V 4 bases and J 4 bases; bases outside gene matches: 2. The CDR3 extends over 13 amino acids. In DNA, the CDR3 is TGTGCCAGCAGCTCTGGACAGGGGTACGAGCAGTACTTC. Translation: CASSSGQGYEQYF.

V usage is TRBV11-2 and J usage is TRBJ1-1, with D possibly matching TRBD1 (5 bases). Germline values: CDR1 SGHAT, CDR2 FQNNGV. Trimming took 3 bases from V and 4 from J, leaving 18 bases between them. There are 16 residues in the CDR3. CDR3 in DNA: TGTGCCAGCAGCTTTGCCGGGTCACAGGCGGGCACTGAAGCTTTCTTT. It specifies CASSFAGSQAGTEAFF.

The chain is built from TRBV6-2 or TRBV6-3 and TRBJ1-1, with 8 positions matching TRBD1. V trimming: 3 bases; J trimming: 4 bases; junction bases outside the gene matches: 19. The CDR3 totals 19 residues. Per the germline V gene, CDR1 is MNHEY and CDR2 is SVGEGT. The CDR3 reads CASSYPAGGDRMIVTEAFF. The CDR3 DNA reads TGTGCCAGCAGTTATCCTGCCGGCGGGGACAGGATGATTGTCACTGAAGCTTTCTTT.

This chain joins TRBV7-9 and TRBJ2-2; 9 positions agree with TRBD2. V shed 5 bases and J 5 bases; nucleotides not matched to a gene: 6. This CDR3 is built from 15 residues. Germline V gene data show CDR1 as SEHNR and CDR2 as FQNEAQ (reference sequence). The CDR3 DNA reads TGTGCCAGCAGCACCTTAGCGGGAGTGACCGGGGAGCTGTTTTTT. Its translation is CASSTLAGVTGELFF.

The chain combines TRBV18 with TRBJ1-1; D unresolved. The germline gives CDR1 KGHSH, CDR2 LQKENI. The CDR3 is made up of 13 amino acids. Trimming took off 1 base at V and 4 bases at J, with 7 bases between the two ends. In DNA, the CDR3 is TGTGCCAGCTCACCACTCGGGAGCACTGAAGCTTTCTTT. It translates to CASSPLGSTEAFF.